Listed below are T cell receptor beta chains from one sample, sequenced in a study of immune evolution from preneoplasia to lung adenocarcinoma. Using immunoSEQ multiplex PCR, the repertoire was profiled, and TCRdb retains in-frame clones only, with some absent. The data contain around 2,400 clones, over 75% of them seen just once; the ten biggest clones take up about an eighth. Specimen: FFPE adjacent normal lung tissue. The source of these receptors is a person between 55 and 80 years old with lung adenocarcinoma. Each CDR3 is given with its conserved first and last residue.

TRBJ1-1,TRBV11-2,CASSLGWEWGAFF
TRBJ2-2,TRBV27,CASSQGTGELFF
TRBJ2-2,TRBV19,CASQRGTENTGELFF
TRBJ2-7,TRBV7-9,CASSGTNEQYF
TRBJ1-5,TRBV28,CASESGNQPQHF
TRBJ2-3,TRBV28,CATSRLADTQYF
TRBJ1-3,TRBV11-2,CASSTGGGNTIYF
TRBJ2-5,TRBV11-2,CASSPLAIRQKTQYF
TRBJ2-5,TRBV5-1,CASVGEAETQYF
TRBJ2-7,TRBV10-3,CAIQSSYEQYF
TRBJ2-3,TRBV11-3,CASRGGTDTQYF
TRBJ2-5,TRBV2,CASSRPGVVETQYF
TRBJ2-7,TRBV4-2,CASSLAPQSSYEQYF
TRBJ2-1,TRBV10-1,CASSEERGPPVSYNEQFF
TRBJ1-1,TRBV6-4,CASSDSETGASTFF
TRBJ2-7,TRBV7-9,CASSLGNYDRNLSYEQYF
TRBJ1-2,TRBV4-1,CASSQGEGSYGYTF
TRBJ1-2,TRBV19,CASRPQGARDYGYTF
TRBJ1-6,TRBV7-9,CASSSTGNSPLHF
TRBJ2-1,TRBV6-5,CASTSVGASYNEQFF
TRBJ1-3,TRBV9,CASSKGQSSGNTIYF
TRBJ2-1,TRBV4-3,CASKRTAGSDNEQFF
TRBJ2-5,TRBV15,CATSRETGLFGETQYF
TRBJ2-3,TRBV28,CASSQGGDTQYF
TRBJ2-5,TRBV5-4,CASSLGVQRTGGGETQYF
TRBJ2-2,TRBV29-1,CSVLWQAGTGELFF
TRBJ2-1,TRBV5-1,CASSLVSSYNEQFF
TRBJ2-3,TRBV7-9,CASSLAPGSGVTDTQYF
TRBJ2-7,TRBV28,CASSRNRGRLYEQYF
TRBJ1-2,TRBV29-1,CSVEAENYGYTF
TRBJ2-7,TRBV7-9,CASSNNYEQYF
TRBJ2-1,TRBV6-5,CASSTTGDSNNEQFF
TRBJ2-7,TRBV28,CASRPGGDSSYEQYF
TRBJ2-1,TRBV19,CASNDLYYNEQFF
TRBJ1-1,TRBV2,CASMANTEAFF